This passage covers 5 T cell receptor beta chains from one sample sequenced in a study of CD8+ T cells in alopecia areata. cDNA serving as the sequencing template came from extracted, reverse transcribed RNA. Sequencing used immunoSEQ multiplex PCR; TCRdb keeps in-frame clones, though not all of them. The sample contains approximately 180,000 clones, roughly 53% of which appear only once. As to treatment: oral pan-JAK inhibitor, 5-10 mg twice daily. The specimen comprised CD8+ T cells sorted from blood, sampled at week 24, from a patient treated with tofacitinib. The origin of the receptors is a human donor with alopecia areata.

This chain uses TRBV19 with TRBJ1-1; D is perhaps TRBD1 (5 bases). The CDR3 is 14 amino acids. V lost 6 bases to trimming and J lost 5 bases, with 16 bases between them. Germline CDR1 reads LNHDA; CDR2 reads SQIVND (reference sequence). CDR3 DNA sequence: TGTGCCAGTAGCAGTCGTCGGGGACGGACTGAAGCTTTCTTT. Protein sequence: CASSSRRGRTEAFF.

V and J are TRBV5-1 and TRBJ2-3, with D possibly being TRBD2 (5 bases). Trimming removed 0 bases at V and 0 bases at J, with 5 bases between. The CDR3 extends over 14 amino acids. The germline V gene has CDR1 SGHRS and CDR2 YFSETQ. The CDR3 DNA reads TGCGCCAGCAGCTTGGCGGGGAGCACAGATACGCAGTATTTT. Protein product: CASSLAGSTDTQYF.

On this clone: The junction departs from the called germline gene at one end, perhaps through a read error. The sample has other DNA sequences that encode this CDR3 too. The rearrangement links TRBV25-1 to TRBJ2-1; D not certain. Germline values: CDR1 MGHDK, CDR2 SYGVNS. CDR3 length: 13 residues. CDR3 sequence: CASGLGSYNEQFF. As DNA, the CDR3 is TGTGCCAGCGGGTTGGGCTCCTATAATGAGCAGTTCTTC.

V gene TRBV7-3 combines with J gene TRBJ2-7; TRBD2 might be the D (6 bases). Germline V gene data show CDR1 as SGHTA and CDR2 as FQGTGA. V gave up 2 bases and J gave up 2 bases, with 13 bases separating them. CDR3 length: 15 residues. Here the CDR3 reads CASSLLGGPPYEQYF. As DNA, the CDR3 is TGTGCCAGCAGCTTATTGGGGGGACCGCCCTACGAGCAGTACTTC.

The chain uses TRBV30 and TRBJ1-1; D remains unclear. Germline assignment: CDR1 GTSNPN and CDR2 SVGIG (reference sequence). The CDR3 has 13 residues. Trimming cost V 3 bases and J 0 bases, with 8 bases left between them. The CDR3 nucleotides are TGTGCCTGGAGGGCATCCATGAACACTGAAGCTTTCTTT. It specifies CAWRASMNTEAFF.